These 14 T cell receptor gamma chains came from one sample sequenced in a study of gamma-delta T cells after stem cell transplantation. TCRdb re-processed the RT-PCR reads via CATT. Altogether about 260 gamma-chain clones are present, more than 50% being singletons, with the ten largest covering roughly 70%. The sequencing sample was made of gamma-delta T cells. The receptor source for this set is a human donor. It is not recorded whose cells these are; they may come from a transplant donor.

A remark on this clone: At one of its ends the junction is not consistent with the germline gene, which may arise from a read error. This chain uses TRGV9 with TRGJP. TCRdb offers no J gene call, so here the DNA was matched to germline to obtain one. Looked up from germline, CDR1 is GITISATS and CDR2 is ISYDGTV (reference sequence). CDR3 length: 16 amino acids. CDR3 sequence: CALGEELELGKKIKVF. The CDR3 nucleotides read TGTGCCTTGGGGGAGGAGTTGGAGTTGGGCAAAAAAATCAAGGTATTT.

Of note for this clone: At one end the junction does not follow the germline gene, possibly because of a read error. The sample contains more than one DNA sequence encoding this CDR3. The chain joins TRGV9 to TRGJP. The J gene, absent from TCRdb, was called here by matching the DNA to germline. The CDR3 sequence is 15 residues long. Germline V gene sequence: CDR1 GITISATS, CDR2 ISYDGTV (reference sequence). This CDR3 is CALWERELGKKIKVF. In DNA form, the CDR3 reads TGTGCCTTGTGGGAAAGAGAGCTGGGCAAAAAAATCAAGGTATTT.

This clone turned up a few times. V usage is TRGV3 and J usage is TRGJP2. V shed 4 bases and J 3 bases; nucleotides not matched to a gene: 20. The CDR3 has 19 amino acids. In germline, CDR1 is VTNTFY, CDR2 YDVSTARD (reference sequence). The CDR3 DNA reads as TGTGCCACCTGGGAACCAAGGCACGACGTTCTCGGTAGTGATTGGATCAAGACGTTT. As protein: CATWEPRHDVLGSDWIKTF.

With regard to this clone: One end of the junction fails to match germline, which may point to a read error. The chain joins TRGV9 to TRGJP. No J gene was available from TCRdb, and it was assigned here by a germline match of the DNA. The CDR3 length is 17 residues. Germline V gene sequence: CDR1 GITISATS, CDR2 ISYDGTV (reference sequence). The CDR3 DNA follows: TGTGCCTCGTGGGAGCCAACCCAAGAGTTGGGCAAAAAAATCAAGGTATTT. The encoded protein is CASWEPTQELGKKIKVF.

For this clone: Only one base separates this from a far larger clonotype, so it likely reflects a read error. The chain joins TRGV9 to TRGJP. No J segment appears in TCRdb, so it was assigned here by matching the sequence to germline. CDR3 size: 15 residues. Germline values: CDR1 GITISATS, CDR2 ISYDGTV (reference sequence). CDR3 sequence reads: CALWEKELCKKIKVF. The CDR3, as DNA: TGTGCCTTGTGGGAAAAAGAGTTGTGCAAAAAAATCAAGGTATTT.

This clone occurred a few times. The rearrangement joins TRGV2 to TRGJ1 or TRGJ2. This CDR3 comprises 10 residues. The V segment lost 8 bases and the J segment 12 bases; nucleotides outside the gene matches: 10. Germline V lookup: CDR1 EGSNGY, CDR2 YDSYNSKV. CDR3 residues: CATSHFAKLF. As DNA, the CDR3 is TGTGCCACCTCCCACTTCGCGAAACTCTTT.

This clone came up a few times. This chain uses TRGV9 with TRGJP. Since TCRdb gives no J gene, matching the DNA to germline was used here to assign it. The V gene's germline CDR1 is GITISATS and CDR2 ISYDGTV (reference sequence). The CDR3 runs to 16 residues. The junction had 3 bases not matched to a gene; V was cut back by 2 bases and J by 5 bases. The CDR3 region has the DNA TGTGCCTTGTGGGAGGCGGAAGAGTTGGGCAAAAAAATCAAGGTATTT. Translated, it gives CALWEAEELGKKIKVF.

The V call is TRGV3, the J call TRGJ1 or TRGJ2. The J gene was not available in TCRdb and was assigned here by matching the DNA to germline segments. Germline CDR1 VTNTFY, CDR2 YDVSTARD (reference sequence). The V gene end was trimmed by 1 base and the J gene end by 7 bases; junction bases not matched to a gene: 7. The CDR3 spans 13 residues. The CDR3 DNA reads TGTGCCACCTGGGACAGCCTCGGGTATAAGAAACTCTTT. Translated, it gives CATWDSLGYKKLF.

The rearrangement links TRGV9 to TRGJP. Here the J gene came from matching the DNA to germline, since TCRdb omits it. CDR3 length: 20 residues. CDR1 GITISATS and CDR2 ISYDGTV come from the germline V gene (reference sequence). J lost 5 bases, V lost 3 bases, and 16 bases had no gene match. The CDR3 sequence: CALWETLPSDKELGKKIKVF. The CDR3 DNA reads TGTGCCTTGTGGGAGACTCTACCTTCTGACAAAGAGTTGGGCAAAAAAATCAAGGTATTT.

Points on this clone: Germline and junction disagree at one end, which may indicate a read error. This chain links TRGV9 with TRGJ1 or TRGJ2. Since TCRdb gives no J gene, matching the DNA to germline was used here to assign it. Germline-derived CDR1 and CDR2 are GITISATS and ISYDGTV (reference sequence). The CDR3 is 11 residues long. CDR3 loop: CAWWEYYKKLF. CDR3 sequence (DNA): TGTGCCTGGTGGGAGTATTATAAGAAACTCTTT.

V and J are TRGV9 and TRGJP. No J gene is reported in TCRdb; it was inferred here by comparing the DNA with germline. Germline CDR1 GITISATS, CDR2 ISYDGTV (reference sequence). The J segment lost 4 bases and the V segment lost 2 bases, leaving 2 bases of the junction unmatched. The CDR3 is 16 amino acids. CDR3 in amino acids: CALWEGQELGKKIKVF. CDR3 in DNA: TGTGCCTTGTGGGAGGGTCAAGAGTTGGGCAAAAAAATCAAGGTATTT.

Regarding this clone: One end of the junction varies from germline; a read error may be responsible. The chain joins TRGV9 to TRGJP. In the absence of a J gene in TCRdb, the DNA was matched to germline to assign it here. The germline CDR1 and CDR2 sequences are GITISATS and ISYDGTV (reference sequence). The CDR3 sequence is 17 residues long. In DNA form, the CDR3 reads TGTGCCTTGTGGGAGGTGCCGCAAGAGTTGGGTAAAAAAAACAAGGTATTT. Its translation: CALWEVPQELGKKNKVF.

The V gene is TRGV9, the J gene TRGJP. Here the J gene was assigned by germline matching of the DNA, as TCRdb has none. The CDR3 is 16 residues long. The germline CDR1 and CDR2 sequences are GITISATS and ISYDGTV (reference sequence). Trimming removed 1 base from V and 4 bases from J; junction bases left unmatched: 1. The CDR3 DNA reads as TGTGCCTTGTGGGAGGTACAAGAGTTGGGCAAAAAAATCAAGGTATTT. It yields the protein CALWEVQELGKKIKVF.

Concerning this clone: This may arise from a read error, as a much more abundant clone is one base away. The same CDR3 is also encoded by other DNA sequences in this sample. This chain links TRGV9 with TRGJP. TCRdb records no J gene; here it was assigned by comparing the DNA to germline. Germline assignment: CDR1 GITISATS and CDR2 ISYDGTV (reference sequence). Germline trimming cut 2 bases from V and 3 bases from J; bases unmatched to any gene: 1. There are 16 residues in the CDR3. CDR3 in DNA: TGTGCCTTGTGGGAGGCGCAAGAGTTGGGCAAAAAAATCAAGGTATTT. Protein: CALWEAQELGKKIKVF.